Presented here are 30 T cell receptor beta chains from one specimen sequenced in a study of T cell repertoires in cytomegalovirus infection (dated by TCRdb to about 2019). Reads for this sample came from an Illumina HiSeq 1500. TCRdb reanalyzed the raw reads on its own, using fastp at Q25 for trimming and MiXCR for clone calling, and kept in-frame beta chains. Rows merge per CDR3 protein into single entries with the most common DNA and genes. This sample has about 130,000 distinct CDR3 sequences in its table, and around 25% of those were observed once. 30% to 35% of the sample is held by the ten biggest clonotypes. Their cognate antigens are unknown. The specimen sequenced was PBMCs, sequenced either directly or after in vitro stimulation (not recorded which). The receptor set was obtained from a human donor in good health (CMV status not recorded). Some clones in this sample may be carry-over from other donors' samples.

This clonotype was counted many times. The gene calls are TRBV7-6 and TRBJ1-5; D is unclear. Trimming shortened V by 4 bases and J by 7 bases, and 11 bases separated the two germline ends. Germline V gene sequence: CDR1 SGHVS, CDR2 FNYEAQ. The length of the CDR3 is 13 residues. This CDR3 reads CASSSGSGQPQHF. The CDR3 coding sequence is TGTGCCAGCAGCTCGGGATCGGGCCAGCCCCAGCATTTT.

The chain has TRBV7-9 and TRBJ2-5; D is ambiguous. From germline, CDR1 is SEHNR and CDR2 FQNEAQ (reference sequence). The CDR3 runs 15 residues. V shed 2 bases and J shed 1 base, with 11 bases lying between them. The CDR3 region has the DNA TGTGCCAGCAGCTTATGGTTGGCAGCCCAAGAGACCCAGTACTTC. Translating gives CASSLWLAAQETQYF.

The CDR3 nucleotides read TGCGCCAGCAGCCAGAGGACTCCCTCCTACAATGAGCAGTTCTTC. This sequence encodes CASSQRTPSYNEQFF. The chain has TRBV4-3 and TRBJ2-1; maybe TRBD2 (5 bases). Trimming left V 3 bases short and J 0 bases short, with 9 bases between. The germline V gene encodes CDR1 LGHNA and CDR2 YSLEER. CDR3 length: 15 amino acids.

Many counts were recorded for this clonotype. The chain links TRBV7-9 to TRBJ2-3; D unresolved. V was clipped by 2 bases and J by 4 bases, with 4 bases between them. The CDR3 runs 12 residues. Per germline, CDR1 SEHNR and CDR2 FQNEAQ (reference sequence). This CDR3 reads CASSLSPDTQYF. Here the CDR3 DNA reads TGTGCCAGCAGCTTAAGCCCAGATACGCAGTATTTT.

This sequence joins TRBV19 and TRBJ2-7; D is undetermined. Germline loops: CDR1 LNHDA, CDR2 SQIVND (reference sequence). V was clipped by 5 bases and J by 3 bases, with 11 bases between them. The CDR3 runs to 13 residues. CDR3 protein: CASSLDGNYEQYF. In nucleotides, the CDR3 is TGTGCCAGTAGTTTGGACGGAAACTACGAGCAGTACTTC.

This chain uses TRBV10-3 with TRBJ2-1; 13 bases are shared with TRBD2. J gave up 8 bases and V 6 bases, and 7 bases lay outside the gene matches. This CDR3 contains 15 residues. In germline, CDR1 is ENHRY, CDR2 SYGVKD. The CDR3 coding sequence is TGTGCCATCAGCGCTGGACTAGCGGGAGACGATGAGCAGTTCTTC. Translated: CAISAGLAGDDEQFF.

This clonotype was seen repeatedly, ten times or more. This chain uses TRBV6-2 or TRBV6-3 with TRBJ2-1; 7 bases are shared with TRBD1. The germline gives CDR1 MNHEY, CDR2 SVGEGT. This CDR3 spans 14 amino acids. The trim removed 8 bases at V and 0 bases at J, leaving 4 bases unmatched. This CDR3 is CASEQGVSYNEQFF. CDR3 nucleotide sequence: TGTGCCAGCGAGCAGGGGGTCTCCTACAATGAGCAGTTCTTC.

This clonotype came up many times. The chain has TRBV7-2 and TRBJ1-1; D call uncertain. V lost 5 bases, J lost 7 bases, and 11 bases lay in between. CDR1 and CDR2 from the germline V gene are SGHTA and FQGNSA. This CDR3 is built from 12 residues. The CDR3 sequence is CASSEMRIEAFF. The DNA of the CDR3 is TGTGCCAGCAGCGAAATGCGGATTGAAGCTTTCTTT.

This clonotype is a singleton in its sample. CDR3 sequence: CASSLVGTGLLFDTQYF. The CDR3, as DNA: TGTGCCAGCAGCTTAGTAGGGACAGGGCTTTTATTCGATACGCAGTATTTT. This chain connects TRBV7-8 to TRBJ2-3; 9 bases are a match to TRBD1. Germline-derived CDR1 and CDR2 are SGHVS and FQNEAQ. This CDR3 region has 17 residues. Losses at the gene ends were 1 base for V and 6 bases for J; bases not matched to a gene: 11.

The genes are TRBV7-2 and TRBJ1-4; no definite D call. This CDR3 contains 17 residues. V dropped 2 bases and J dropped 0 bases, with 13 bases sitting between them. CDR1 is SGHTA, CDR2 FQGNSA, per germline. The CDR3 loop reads CASSLYPLRATNEKLFF. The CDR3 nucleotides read TGTGCCAGCAGCTTATACCCCCTCCGGGCAACTAATGAAAAACTGTTTTTT.

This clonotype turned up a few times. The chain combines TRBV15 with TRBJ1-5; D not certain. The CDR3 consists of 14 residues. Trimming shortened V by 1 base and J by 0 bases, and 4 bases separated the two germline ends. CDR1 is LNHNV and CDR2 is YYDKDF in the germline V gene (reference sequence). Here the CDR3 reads CATSRAGSNQPQHF. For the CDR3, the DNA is TGTGCCACCAGCAGAGCCGGTAGCAATCAGCCCCAGCATTTT.

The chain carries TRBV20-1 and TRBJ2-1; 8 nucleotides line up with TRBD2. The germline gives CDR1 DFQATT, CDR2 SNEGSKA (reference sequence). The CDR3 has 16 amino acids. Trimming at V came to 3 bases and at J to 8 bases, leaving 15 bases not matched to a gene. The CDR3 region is CSARPPSSGRAYEQFF. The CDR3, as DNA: TGCAGTGCTAGGCCTCCCTCTTCCGGGAGGGCGTATGAGCAGTTCTTC.

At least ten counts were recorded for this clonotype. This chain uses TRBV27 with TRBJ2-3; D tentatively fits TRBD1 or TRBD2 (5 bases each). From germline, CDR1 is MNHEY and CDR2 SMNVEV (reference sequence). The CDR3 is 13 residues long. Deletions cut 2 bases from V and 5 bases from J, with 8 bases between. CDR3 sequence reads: CASSLVRGDTQYF. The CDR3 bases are TGTGCCAGCAGTTTAGTGAGGGGAGATACGCAGTATTTT.

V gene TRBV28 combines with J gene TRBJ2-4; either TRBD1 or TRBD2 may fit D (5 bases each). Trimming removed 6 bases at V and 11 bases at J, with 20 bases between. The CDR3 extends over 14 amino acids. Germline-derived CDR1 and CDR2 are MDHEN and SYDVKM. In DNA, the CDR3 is TGTGCCAGCAGCCTATCTCGGGGACGTGTCTTTCAGTACTTC. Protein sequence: CASSLSRGRVFQYF.

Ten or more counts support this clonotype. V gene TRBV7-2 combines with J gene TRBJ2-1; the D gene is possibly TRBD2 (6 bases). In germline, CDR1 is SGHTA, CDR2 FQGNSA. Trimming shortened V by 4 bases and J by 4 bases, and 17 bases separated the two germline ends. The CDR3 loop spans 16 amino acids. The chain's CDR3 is CASSYQSGSWYNEQFF. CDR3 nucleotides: TGTGCCAGCAGCTACCAAAGCGGGTCTTGGTACAATGAGCAGTTCTTC.

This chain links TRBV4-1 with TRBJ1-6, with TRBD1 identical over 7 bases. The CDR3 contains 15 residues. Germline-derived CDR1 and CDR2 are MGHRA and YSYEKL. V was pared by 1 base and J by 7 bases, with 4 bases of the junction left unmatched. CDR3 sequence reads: CASSQGQGPNSPLHF. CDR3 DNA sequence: TGCGCCAGCAGCCAAGGACAGGGCCCAAATTCACCCCTCCACTTT.

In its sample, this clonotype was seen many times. The CDR3 sequence: CASSSDVGDTQYF. CDR3 DNA sequence: TGTGCCAGCAGCTCTGACGTGGGAGATACGCAGTATTTT. This chain joins TRBV7-8 and TRBJ2-3, with D uncertain. Germline CDR1 is SGHVS and CDR2 is FQNEAQ. The CDR3 runs 13 residues. V was pared by 4 bases and J by 5 bases, with 10 bases between.

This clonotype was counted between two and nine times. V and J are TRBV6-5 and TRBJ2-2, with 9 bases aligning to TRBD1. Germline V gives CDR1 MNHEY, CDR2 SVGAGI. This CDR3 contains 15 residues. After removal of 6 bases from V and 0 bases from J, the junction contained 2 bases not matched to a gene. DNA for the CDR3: TGTGCCAGCAGAGGGACAGGGACGAACACCGGGGAGCTGTTTTTT. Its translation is CASRGTGTNTGELFF.

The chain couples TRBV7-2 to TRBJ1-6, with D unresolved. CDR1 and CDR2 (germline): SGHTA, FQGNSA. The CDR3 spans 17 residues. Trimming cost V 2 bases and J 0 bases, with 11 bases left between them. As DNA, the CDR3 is TGTGCCAGCAGCTTAATGGCCGCTCTCTCCTATAATTCACCCCTCCACTTT. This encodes CASSLMAALSYNSPLHF.

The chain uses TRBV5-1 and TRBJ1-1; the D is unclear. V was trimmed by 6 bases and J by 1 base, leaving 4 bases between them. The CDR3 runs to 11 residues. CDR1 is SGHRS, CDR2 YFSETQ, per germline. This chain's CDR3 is CASTGNTEAFF. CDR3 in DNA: TGCGCCAGCACTGGGAACACTGAAGCTTTCTTT.

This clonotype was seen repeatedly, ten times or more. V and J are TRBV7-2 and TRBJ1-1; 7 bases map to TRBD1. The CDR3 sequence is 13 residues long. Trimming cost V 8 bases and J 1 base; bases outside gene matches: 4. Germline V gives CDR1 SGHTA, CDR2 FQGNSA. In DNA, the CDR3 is TGTGCCAGCTCGACAGGGTCGAACACTGAAGCTTTCTTT. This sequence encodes CASSTGSNTEAFF.

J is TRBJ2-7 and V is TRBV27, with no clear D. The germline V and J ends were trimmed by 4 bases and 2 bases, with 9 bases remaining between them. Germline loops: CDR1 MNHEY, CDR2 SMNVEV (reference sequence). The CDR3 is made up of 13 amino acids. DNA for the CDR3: TGTGCCAGCAGTTCCCAAGCTCCCTACGAGCAGTACTTC. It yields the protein CASSSQAPYEQYF.

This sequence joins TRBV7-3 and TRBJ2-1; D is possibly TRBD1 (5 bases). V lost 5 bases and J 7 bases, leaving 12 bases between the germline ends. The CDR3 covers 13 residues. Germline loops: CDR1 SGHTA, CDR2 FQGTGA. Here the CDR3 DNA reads TGTGCCAGCAGCGAACGACAGATTAATGAGCAGTTCTTC. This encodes CASSERQINEQFF. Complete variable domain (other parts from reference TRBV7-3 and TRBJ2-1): GAGVSQTPSNKVTEKGKYVELRCDPISGHTALYWYRQSLGQGPEFLIYFQGTGAADDSGLPNDRFFAVRPEGSVSTLKIQRTERGDSAVYLCASSERQINEQFFGPGTRLTVL.

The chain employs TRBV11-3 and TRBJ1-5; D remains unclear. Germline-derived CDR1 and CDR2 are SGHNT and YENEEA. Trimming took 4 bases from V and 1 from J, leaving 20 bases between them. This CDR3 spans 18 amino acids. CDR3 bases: TGTGCCAGCAGCTCGCTCCTTTCGATGGCTGAGAGCAATCAGCCCCAGCATTTT. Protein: CASSSLLSMAESNQPQHF. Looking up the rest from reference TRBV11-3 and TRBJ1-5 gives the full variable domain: EAGVVQSPRYKIIEKKQPVAFWCNPISGHNTLYWYLQNLGQGPELLIRYENEEAVDDSQLPKDRFSAERLKGVDSTLKIQPAELGDSAVYLCASSSLLSMAESNQPQHFGDGTRLSIL.

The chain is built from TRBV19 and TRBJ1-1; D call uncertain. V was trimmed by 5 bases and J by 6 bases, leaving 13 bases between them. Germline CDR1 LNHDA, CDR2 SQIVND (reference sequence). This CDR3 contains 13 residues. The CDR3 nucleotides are TGTGCCAGTAGTGCGAACGGGATCGCTGAAGCTTTCTTT. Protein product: CASSANGIAEAFF.

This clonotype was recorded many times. Here the CDR3 reads CATRFPNEKLFF. The DNA for the CDR3 is TGTGCCACCCGGTTCCCGAATGAAAAACTGTTTTTT. The rearrangement links TRBV7-2 to TRBJ1-4, with D hard to call. This CDR3 is 12 amino acids long. V lost 10 bases and J lost 5, with 11 bases in between. The germline V gene encodes CDR1 SGHTA and CDR2 FQGNSA.

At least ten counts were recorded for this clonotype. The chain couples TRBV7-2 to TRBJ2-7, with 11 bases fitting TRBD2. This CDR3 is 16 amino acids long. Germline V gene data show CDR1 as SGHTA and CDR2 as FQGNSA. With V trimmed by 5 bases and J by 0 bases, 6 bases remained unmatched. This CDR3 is CASSPLAGVVSYEQYF. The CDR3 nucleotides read TGTGCCAGCAGCCCACTAGCGGGAGTGGTCTCCTACGAGCAGTACTTC.

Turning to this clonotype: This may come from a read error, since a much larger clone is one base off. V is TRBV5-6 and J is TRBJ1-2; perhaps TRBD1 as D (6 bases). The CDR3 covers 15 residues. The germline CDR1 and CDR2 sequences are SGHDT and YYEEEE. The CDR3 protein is CASSLGRGNNCGYTF. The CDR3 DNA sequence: TGTGCCAGCAGCTTGGGCAGGGGCAATAACTGTGGCTACACCTTC.

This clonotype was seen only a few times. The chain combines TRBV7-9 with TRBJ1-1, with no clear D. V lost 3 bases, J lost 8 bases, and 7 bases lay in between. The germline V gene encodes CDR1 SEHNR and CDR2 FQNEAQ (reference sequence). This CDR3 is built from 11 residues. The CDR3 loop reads CASSFGREAFF. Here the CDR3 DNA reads TGTGCCAGCAGCTTCGGGAGGGAAGCTTTCTTT.

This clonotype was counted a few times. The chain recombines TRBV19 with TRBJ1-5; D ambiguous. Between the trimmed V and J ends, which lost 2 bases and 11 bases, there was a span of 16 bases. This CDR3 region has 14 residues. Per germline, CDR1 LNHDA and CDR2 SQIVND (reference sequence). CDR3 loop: CASSIKVIVSAQHF. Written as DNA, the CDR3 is TGTGCCAGTAGTATAAAAGTCATAGTATCAGCCCAGCATTTT. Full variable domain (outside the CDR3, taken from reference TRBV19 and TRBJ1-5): DGGITQSPKYLFRKEGQNVTLSCEQNLNHDAMYWYRQDPGQGLRLIYYSQIVNDFQKGDIAEGYSVSREKKESFPLTVTSAQKNPTAFYLCASSIKVIVSAQHFGDGTRLSIL.